This TCR beta chain emerged from a study of cytomegalovirus exposure and HLA in healthy donors. PCR amplification relied on 60 Vbeta primers (plus 13 Jbeta primers). Method: immunoSEQ multiplex PCR; TCRdb's copy keeps in-frame clones and lacks some. The profile covers 130,000 or so clones, with less than 85% appearing a single time and 2% to 2.5% taken by the ten largest. CDR3 size: 15 residues. Per germline, CDR1 MDHEN and CDR2 SYDVKM. Between the trimmed V and J ends, which lost 6 bases and 1 base, there was a span of 16 bases. Sequencing input: PBMCs. The source of this sequence is a woman aged 40 to 50 in good health and CMV-seropositive. V usage is TRBV28 and J usage is TRBJ2-7; D is unresolved. The CDR3 region has the DNA TGTGCCAGCAGCCCAGCAGGATCCGCTTCCTACGAGCAGTACTTC. Its protein product is CASSPAGSASYEQYF.